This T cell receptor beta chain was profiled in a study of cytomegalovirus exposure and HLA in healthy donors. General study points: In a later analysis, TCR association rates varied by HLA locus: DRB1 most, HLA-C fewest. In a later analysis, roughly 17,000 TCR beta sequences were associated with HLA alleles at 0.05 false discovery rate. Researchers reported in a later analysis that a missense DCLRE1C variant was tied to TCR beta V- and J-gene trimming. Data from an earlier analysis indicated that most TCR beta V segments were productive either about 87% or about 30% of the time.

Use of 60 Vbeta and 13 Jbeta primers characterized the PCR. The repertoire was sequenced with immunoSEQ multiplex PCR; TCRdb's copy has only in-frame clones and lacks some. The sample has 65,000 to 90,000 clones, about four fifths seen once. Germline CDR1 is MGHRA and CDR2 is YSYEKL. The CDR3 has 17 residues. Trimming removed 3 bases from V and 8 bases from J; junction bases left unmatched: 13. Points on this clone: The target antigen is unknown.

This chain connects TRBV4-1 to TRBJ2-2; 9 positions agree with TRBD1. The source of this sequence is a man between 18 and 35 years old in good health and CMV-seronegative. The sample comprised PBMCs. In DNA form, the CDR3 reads TGCGCCAGCAGCCAGGACCCGGGACAGGGTAGTTTGGGGGAGCTGTTTTTT. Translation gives CASSQDPGQGSLGELFF.